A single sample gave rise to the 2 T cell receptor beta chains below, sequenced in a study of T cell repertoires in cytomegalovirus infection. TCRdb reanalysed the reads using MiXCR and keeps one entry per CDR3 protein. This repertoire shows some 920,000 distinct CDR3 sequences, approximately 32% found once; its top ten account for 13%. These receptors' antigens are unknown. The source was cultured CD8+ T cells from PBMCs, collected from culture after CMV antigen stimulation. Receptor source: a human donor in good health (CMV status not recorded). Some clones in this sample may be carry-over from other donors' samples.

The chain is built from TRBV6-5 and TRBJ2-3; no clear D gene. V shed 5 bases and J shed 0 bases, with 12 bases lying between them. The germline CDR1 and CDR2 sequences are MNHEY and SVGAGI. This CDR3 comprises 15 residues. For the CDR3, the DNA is TGTGCCAGCAGTACCCGGCCTGCTAGCACAGATACGCAGTATTTT. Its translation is CASSTRPASTDTQYF.

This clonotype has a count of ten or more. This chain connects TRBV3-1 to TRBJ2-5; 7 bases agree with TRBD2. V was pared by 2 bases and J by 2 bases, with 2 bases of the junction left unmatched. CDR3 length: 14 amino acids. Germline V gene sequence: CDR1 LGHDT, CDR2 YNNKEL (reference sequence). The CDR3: CASSQPAGQETQYF. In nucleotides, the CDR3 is TGTGCCAGCAGCCAACCAGCGGGGCAAGAGACCCAGTACTTC.